The entry that follows covers one T cell receptor (beta chain) sequence. The data were obtained in a study of blood T cell repertoires in COVID-19. About the research overall: The samples span acute and convalescent COVID-19 from the United States, Italy and Spain. The analysed material was cDNA or gDNA that came from T cells, B-cell-depleted T cells, or PBMCs.

Original handling: Researchers report that nucleated cell counts were estimated from reference gene primer amplification. Assay: immunoSEQ multiplex PCR; the TCRdb copy retains only in-frame clones and omits some. That table supplies the V and J calls and clone size; D and trimming were determined from the DNA. The profile shows 150,000 or so clones, 80% to 90% of them singletons. V dropped 4 bases and J dropped 4 bases, with 8 bases sitting between them. Germline V gene data show CDR1 as MDHEN and CDR2 as SYDVKM. The CDR3 covers 13 residues. The rearrangement uses TRBV28 and TRBJ1-5; D is unclear. The TCR comes from a man at least 80 years old with acute or convalescent COVID-19. The sequencing input was peripheral blood. CDR3 loop: CASSYSQNQPQHF. Here the CDR3 DNA reads TGTGCCAGCAGTTACAGCCAAAATCAGCCCCAGCATTTT.